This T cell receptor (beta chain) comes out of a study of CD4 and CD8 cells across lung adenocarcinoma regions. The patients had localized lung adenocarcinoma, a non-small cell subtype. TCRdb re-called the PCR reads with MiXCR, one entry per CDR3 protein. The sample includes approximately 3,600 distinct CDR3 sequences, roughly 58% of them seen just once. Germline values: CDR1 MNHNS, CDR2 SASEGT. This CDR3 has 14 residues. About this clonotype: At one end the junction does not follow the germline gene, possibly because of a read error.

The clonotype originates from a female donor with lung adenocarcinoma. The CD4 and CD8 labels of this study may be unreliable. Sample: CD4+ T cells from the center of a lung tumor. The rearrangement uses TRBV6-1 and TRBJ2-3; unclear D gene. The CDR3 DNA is TGTGCCGGCAGTGGAGCTAGTGGCAAAGAGACGCAGTATTTC. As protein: CAGSGASGKETQYF.